A single sample gave rise to the 20 T cell receptor beta chains below, sequenced in a study of T cell responses to AZD1222 COVID-19 vaccine. TCRdb's table, derived via immunoSEQ multiplex PCR, lists solely in-frame clones and lacks some. The table has 150,000 to 200,000 clones, about 91% seen once. Source: peripheral blood, taken 28 days after the second AZD1222 dose. Source of these receptors: an adult who received the AZD1222 COVID-19 vaccine.

The CDR3: CAISANAMGYEQYF. Here the CDR3 DNA reads TGTGCCATCAGCGCCAATGCGATGGGCTACGAGCAGTACTTC. The chain combines TRBV10-3 with TRBJ2-7; D is unresolved. The CDR3 runs to 14 residues. Looked up from germline, CDR1 is ENHRY and CDR2 is SYGVKD. V was cut by 6 bases and J by 3 bases, with 15 bases left in between.

The chain has TRBV7-6 and TRBJ2-7; D may be TRBD1 or TRBD2 (5 bases each). Deletions cut 5 bases from V and 2 bases from J, with 19 bases between. Germline-derived CDR1 and CDR2 are SGHVS and FNYEAQ. The CDR3 has 16 amino acids. The CDR3 DNA sequence: TGTGCCAGCAGCCCCTCAAATGGGGGTAGTGCCTACGAGCAGTACTTC. Translating gives CASSPSNGGSAYEQYF.

This chain links TRBV5-1 with TRBJ2-5, with 13 bases identical to TRBD2. Germline V gives CDR1 SGHRS, CDR2 YFSETQ. After removal of 2 bases from V and 4 bases from J, the junction contained 11 bases not matched to a gene. This CDR3 spans 18 amino acids. CDR3 coding DNA: TGCGCCAGCAGCTTATCCGGGACTAGCGGGGTTCTGCCAGAGACCCAGTACTTC. Protein product: CASSLSGTSGVLPETQYF.

DNA of the CDR3: TGTGCCAGCACCCCCCGCAAGGACAATGAGCAGTTCTTC. It yields the protein CASTPRKDNEQFF. The chain has TRBV7-9 and TRBJ2-1; D unresolved. The length of the CDR3 is 13 residues. Germline CDR1 and CDR2: SEHNR and FQNEAQ (reference sequence). Trimming cost V 7 bases and J 5 bases, with 12 bases left between them.

The chain couples TRBV28 to TRBJ2-7; 8 bases agree with TRBD2. Germline-derived CDR1 and CDR2 are MDHEN and SYDVKM. The junction had 1 base not matched to a gene; V was cut back by 2 bases and J by 7 bases. This CDR3 contains 12 residues. CDR3 DNA: TGTGCCAGCAGTTTAGGACTAGCTGAGCAGTACTTC. Protein product: CASSLGLAEQYF.

V usage is TRBV7-8 and J usage is TRBJ1-4; D call uncertain. Germline CDR1 SGHVS, CDR2 FQNEAQ. The CDR3 has 12 residues. The V gene lost 4 bases and the J gene lost 8 bases, with 8 bases spanning the gap. The CDR3 coding sequence is TGTGCCAGCAGCTCGCGAGGGGAAAAACTGTTTTTT. Translated, it gives CASSSRGEKLFF.

This clone was counted once. The rearrangement links TRBV30 to TRBJ1-5; 7 nucleotides line up with TRBD1. The germline V gene encodes CDR1 GTSNPN and CDR2 SVGIG (reference sequence). Trimming removed 2 bases from V and 7 bases from J; junction bases left unmatched: 14. This CDR3 region has 16 residues. CDR3 sequence: CAWSRKDRVSTQPQHF. CDR3 DNA: TGTGCCTGGAGTAGGAAAGACAGGGTATCAACACAGCCCCAGCATTTT.

The gene calls are TRBV28 and TRBJ2-1; the D is unclear. There are 12 residues in the CDR3. Trimming pared 5 bases from V and 6 bases from J, leaving 8 bases between. Germline V CDR1 and CDR2: MDHEN, SYDVKM. The CDR3 bases are TGTGCCAGCAGTCCCTTTACCAATGAGCAGTTCTTC. It specifies CASSPFTNEQFF.

The rearrangement uses TRBV30 and TRBJ1-5, with TRBD1 as a possible D gene (5 bases). Per the germline V gene, CDR1 is GTSNPN and CDR2 is SVGIG (reference sequence). CDR3 length: 16 residues. The V gene lost 3 bases and the J gene lost 2 bases, with 17 bases spanning the gap. This CDR3 reads CAWRGKGAGRNQPQHF. CDR3 in DNA: TGTGCCTGGAGGGGAAAAGGGGCAGGTCGCAATCAGCCCCAGCATTTT.

The rearrangement joins TRBV19 to TRBJ1-2; TRBD1 agrees at 10 bases. The trim removed 2 bases at V and 2 bases at J, leaving 11 bases unmatched. The CDR3 covers 18 residues. The germline gives CDR1 LNHDA, CDR2 SQIVND (reference sequence). CDR3 coding DNA: TGTGCCAGTAGTATAAGGGACAGGGGCTTGGGTGACAACTATGGCTACACCTTC. Translating gives CASSIRDRGLGDNYGYTF.

The chain carries TRBV2 and TRBJ1-2; no definite D call. The CDR3 covers 13 residues. V was pared by 1 base and J by 7 bases, with 10 bases between. CDR1 SNHLY and CDR2 FYNNEI come from the germline V gene. The CDR3 nucleotides are TGTGCCAGCAGTGAAGTGAGGGTAGCTGGCTACACCTTC. Protein: CASSEVRVAGYTF.

The chain joins TRBV6-2 or TRBV6-3 to TRBJ2-1; 10 positions agree with TRBD2. This CDR3 spans 16 amino acids. CDR1 is MNHEY and CDR2 is SVGEGT in the germline V gene. The V gene end was trimmed by 6 bases and the J gene end by 2 bases; junction bases not matched to a gene: 7. CDR3 nucleotides: TGTGCCAGCAGCTCAGGACTAGCGGATCCCTACAATGAGCAGTTCTTC. Translation gives CASSSGLADPYNEQFF.

The CDR3 region has the DNA TGTGCCAGCAGCAAGGCTAGCGGGAAAACCGACGAGCAGTACTTC. Translating it yields CASSKASGKTDEQYF. This chain connects TRBV21-1 to TRBJ2-7; TRBD2 was called by the table and not checked on the DNA. TRBV21-1 is classified as a pseudogene. The CDR3 has 15 residues.

This chain connects TRBV18 to TRBJ1-2; D remains ambiguous. The CDR3 loop spans 13 amino acids. CDR1 is KGHSH and CDR2 is LQKENI in the germline V gene. Trimming removed 0 bases at V and 7 bases at J, with 9 bases between. The chain's CDR3 is CASSPPDILGYTF. The CDR3 coding sequence is TGTGCCAGCTCACCACCCGACATTCTTGGCTACACCTTC.

The chain carries TRBV24-1 and TRBJ2-4; D could derive from TRBD1 or TRBD2 (6 bases each). The CDR3 extends over 14 amino acids. Germline V gene data show CDR1 as KGHDR and CDR2 as SFDVKD. V shed 3 bases and J shed 7 bases, with 12 bases lying between them. CDR3 loop: CATSDVGGPNIQYF. In nucleotides, the CDR3 is TGTGCCACCAGTGATGTAGGGGGGCCGAACATTCAGTACTTC.

This sequence joins TRBV9 and TRBJ1-3; tentatively, D is TRBD1 (5 bases). Trimming took 1 base from V and 0 from J, leaving 14 bases between them. CDR3 length: 17 amino acids. Per germline, CDR1 SGDLS and CDR2 YYNGEE. The CDR3 DNA reads as TGTGCCAGCAGCGTATACTCAGGGTCTATCTCTGGAAACACCATATATTTT. This encodes CASSVYSGSISGNTIYF.

The chain uses TRBV3-1 (or the pseudogene TRBV3-2) and TRBJ1-1; D ambiguous. This CDR3 has 15 amino acids. Germline V lookup: CDR1 LGHDT, CDR2 YNNKEL (reference sequence). CDR3 amino acids: CSMKAPFAGNTEAFF. The CDR3 DNA sequence: TGTTCAATGAAGGCTCCTTTTGCGGGGAACACTGAAGCTTTCTTT.

The chain links TRBV18 to TRBJ2-7, with D tentatively TRBD1 (5 bases). This CDR3 contains 13 residues. Looked up from germline, CDR1 is KGHSH and CDR2 is LQKENI. Trimming took 3 bases from V and 4 from J, leaving 10 bases between them. In DNA form, the CDR3 reads TGTGCCAGCTCACCGGGGCCGCATTACGAGCAGTACTTC. Amino acids: CASSPGPHYEQYF.

This clone showed up just once. The CDR3: CASSHGGGYTF. For the CDR3, the DNA is TGTGCCAGCAGCCACGGGGGCGGCTACACCTTC. J is TRBJ1-2 and V is TRBV6-5; tentative D call: TRBD1 (6 bases). The CDR3 runs to 11 residues. V was shortened by 6 bases and J by 8 bases, with 10 bases between the two germline ends. Germline CDR1 reads MNHEY; CDR2 reads SVGAGI.

V is TRBV10-1 and J is TRBJ1-5; a weak D match, TRBD1 (6 bases). This CDR3 spans 13 amino acids. V was pared by 8 bases and J by 0 bases, with 8 bases between. The germline V gene encodes CDR1 WNHNN and CDR2 SYGVQD (reference sequence). The CDR3 sequence: CASGQHSNQPQHF. The DNA of the CDR3 is TGCGCCAGCGGACAGCATAGCAATCAGCCCCAGCATTTT.